The clone carrying this TCR beta chain has only a few counts. A library made for alpha chains picked up this beta chain off target, so its size means little. TCRdb independently ran MiXCR on the 5' RACE reads; one entry per CDR3 protein. There are over 10,000 distinct CDR3 sequences in the sample; about 5.1% occur only once, and about two fifths lies in the top ten. The data derive from a study of spatial heterogeneity in lung cancer. Study at large: The mean occurrence of each unique TCR and UMI combination in raw reads exceeded eight.

The V end lost 2 bases, the J end lost 5 bases, and 6 bases lay between the germline ends. This CDR3 comprises 13 residues. The V gene's germline CDR1 is MNHEY and CDR2 SVGAGI. Time point indicated: sample taken at primary tumor resection. TCRs were sequenced from unsorted whole RNA of tumor, nontumor lung or PBMC. Samples were obtained from more than 70 donors, all untreated early-stage non-small cell lung cancer patients. The receptor was isolated from a human donor with early-stage non-small cell lung cancer. Source: lung tumor tissue, taken at surgery. The chain couples TRBV6-5 to TRBJ2-2; D is tentatively TRBD1 or TRBD2 (5 bases each). CDR3 nucleotide sequence: TGTGCCAGCAGTTACGAGGGGACCGGGGAGCTGTTTTTT. Its translation: CASSYEGTGELFF.